These 2 T cell receptor beta chains came from one sample sequenced in a study of blood T cell repertoires in COVID-19. Generated by immunoSEQ multiplex PCR, the TCRdb table keeps only in-frame clones and is missing some. The sample records roughly 160,000 clones, 82% being singletons. Specimen: peripheral blood. Receptors were obtained from a woman of 80 years or more with active or convalescent COVID-19.

The rearrangement uses TRBV10-1 and TRBJ2-7; 13 bases agree with TRBD2. V shed 8 bases, J shed 6 bases, and the junction held 19 bases outside the gene matches. The CDR3 sequence is 18 residues long. Germline lookup yields CDR1 WNHNN and CDR2 SYGVQD (reference sequence). CDR3 coding DNA: TGCGCCAGCTGGCTTGGACTAGCGGGAGAAGGGAGGGGTCTCGAGCAGTACTTC. Translated, it gives CASWLGLAGEGRGLEQYF.

Only a few counts were recorded for this clone. The rearrangement links TRBV18 to TRBJ2-3, with TRBD2 matching over 10 bases. The CDR3 runs to 19 residues. In germline, CDR1 is KGHSH, CDR2 LQKENI. V dropped 4 bases and J dropped 6; count of bases not matched to a gene: 19. The DNA of the CDR3 is TGTGCCAGCTCACGGCGGCTAGCGGGAGCTCTACCCACACCCGATACGCAGTATTTT. As protein: CASSRRLAGALPTPDTQYF.